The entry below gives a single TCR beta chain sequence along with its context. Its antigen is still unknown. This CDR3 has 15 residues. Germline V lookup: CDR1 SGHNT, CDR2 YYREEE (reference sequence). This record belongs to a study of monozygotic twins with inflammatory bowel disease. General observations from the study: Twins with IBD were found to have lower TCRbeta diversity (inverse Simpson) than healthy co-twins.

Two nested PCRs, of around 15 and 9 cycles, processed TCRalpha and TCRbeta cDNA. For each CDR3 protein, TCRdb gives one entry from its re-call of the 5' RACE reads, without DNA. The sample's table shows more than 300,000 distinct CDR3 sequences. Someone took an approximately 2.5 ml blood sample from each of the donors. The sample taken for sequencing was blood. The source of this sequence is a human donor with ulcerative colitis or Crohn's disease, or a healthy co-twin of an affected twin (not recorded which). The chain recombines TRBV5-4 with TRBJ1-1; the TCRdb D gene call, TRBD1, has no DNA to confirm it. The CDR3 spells CASSTRDRVNTEAFF.